Shown below are 19 T cell receptor beta chains from a single sample sequenced in a study of OX40 agonist ivuxolimab in advanced cancers. Data came from immunoSEQ multiplex PCR; TCRdb stores just in-frame clones and leaves some out. The sample contains 55,000 to 85,000 clones, more than 80% of which appear only once. The specimen comprised CD4+ or CD8+ T cells sorted from blood, sampled in a trial of the OX40 agonist ivuxolimab. The receptors originated from an adult with an advanced solid tumor such as melanoma, head and neck, liver or kidney cancer.

This chain links TRBV27 with TRBJ1-2; TRBD1 matches 8 bases. Germline trimming cut 6 bases from V and 4 bases from J; bases unmatched to any gene: 4. Germline V gives CDR1 MNHEY, CDR2 SMNVEV (reference sequence). There are 13 residues in the CDR3. The chain's CDR3 is CASSNDRGYGYTF. CDR3 sequence (DNA): TGTGCCAGCAGCAATGACAGGGGCTATGGCTACACCTTC.

The rearrangement links TRBV9 to TRBJ1-2, with D possibly being TRBD1 (6 bases). The V and J ends lost 4 bases and 7 bases respectively, with 20 bases between them. The CDR3 totals 15 residues. CDR1 and CDR2 (germline): SGDLS, YYNGEE. The CDR3 protein is CASSPRTVVSGGYTF. The CDR3 DNA sequence: TGTGCCAGCAGCCCCCGGACAGTGGTATCCGGTGGCTACACCTTC.

V and J are TRBV6-6 and TRBJ1-1; 11 bases agree with TRBD1. There are 16 residues in the CDR3. In germline, CDR1 is MNHNY, CDR2 SVGAGI (reference sequence). Germline trimming cut 4 bases from V and 6 bases from J; bases unmatched to any gene: 10. The CDR3 sequence: CASSSGTGGISPEAFF. CDR3 DNA sequence: TGTGCCAGCAGTTCGGGGACAGGGGGGATCTCCCCTGAAGCTTTCTTT.

The rearrangement joins TRBV7-2 to TRBJ2-1, with TRBD2 identical over 14 bases. The length of the CDR3 is 17 residues. Losses at the gene ends were 6 bases for V and 4 bases for J; bases not matched to a gene: 8. From germline, CDR1 is SGHTA and CDR2 FQGNSA. In DNA form, the CDR3 reads TGTGCCAGCAGTCACGGACTAGCGGGGGGATCATACAATGAGCAGTTCTTC. Its protein is CASSHGLAGGSYNEQFF.

The V gene is TRBV10-1, the J gene TRBJ1-5; no clear D. Germline V lookup: CDR1 WNHNN, CDR2 SYGVQD (reference sequence). The ends were cut back, 5 bases at V and 5 bases at J, with 4 bases in the middle. The CDR3 loop spans 11 amino acids. CDR3 in amino acids: CASSFYQPQHF. The CDR3 bases are TGCGCCAGCAGTTTTTATCAGCCCCAGCATTTT.

The rearrangement uses TRBV7-3 and TRBJ2-1; D call uncertain. The CDR3 contains 13 residues. V lost 0 bases to trimming and J lost 8 bases, with 8 bases between them. Germline values: CDR1 SGHTA, CDR2 FQGTGA. DNA of the CDR3: TGTGCCAGCAGCTTAACCTTAGCTCATGAGCAGTTCTTC. Its protein product is CASSLTLAHEQFF.

The chain recombines TRBV27 with TRBJ2-7; TRBD2 agrees at 12 bases. Germline CDR1 is MNHEY and CDR2 is SMNVEV (reference sequence). The CDR3 extends over 15 amino acids. After removal of 5 bases from V and 1 base from J, the junction contained 3 bases not matched to a gene. This CDR3 reads CASSKLAGGSYEQYF. The CDR3 DNA reads as TGTGCCAGCAGTAAACTAGCGGGGGGATCCTACGAGCAGTACTTC.

The chain employs TRBV30 and TRBJ1-6; the D is unclear. Trimming shortened V by 5 bases and J by 3 bases, and 11 bases separated the two germline ends. Germline V gene sequence: CDR1 GTSNPN, CDR2 SVGIG (reference sequence). CDR3 length: 14 amino acids. CDR3 residues: CAWVRKDYNSPLHF. Here the CDR3 DNA reads TGTGCCTGGGTCCGGAAGGACTATAATTCACCCCTCCACTTT. Combining the CDR3 with reference TRBV30 and TRBJ1-6 gives the whole variable domain SQTIHQWPATLVQPVGSPLSLECTVEGTSNPNLYWYRQAAGRGLQLLFYSVGIGQISSEVPQNLSASRPQDRQFILSSKKLLLSDSGFYLCAWVRKDYNSPLHFGNGTRLTVT.

This chain uses TRBV7-2 with TRBJ2-5; no clear D gene. This CDR3 contains 13 residues. V was pared by 2 bases and J by 5 bases, with 9 bases between. Germline CDR1 reads SGHTA; CDR2 reads FQGNSA. The CDR3, as DNA: TGTGCCAGCAGCTTACTGGGCCGCGAGACCCAGTACTTC. Translating it yields CASSLLGRETQYF.

The DNA of the CDR3 is TGTGCCAGTAGGCCGAGGACGGGACGGTCCCAGCATTTT. It encodes CASRPRTGRSQHF. The rearrangement joins TRBV19 to TRBJ1-5; a possible D gene is TRBD1 (5 bases). Trimming took 6 bases from V and 11 from J, leaving 17 bases between them. Germline V lookup: CDR1 LNHDA, CDR2 SQIVND (reference sequence). The CDR3 extends over 13 amino acids. The full variable domain, rest sourced from reference TRBV19 and TRBJ1-5, is DGGITQSPKYLFRKEGQNVTLSCEQNLNHDAMYWYRQDPGQGLRLIYYSQIVNDFQKGDIAEGYSVSREKKESFPLTVTSAQKNPTAFYLCASRPRTGRSQHFGDGTRLSIL.

The DNA for the CDR3 is TGTGCCAGCTCACCACCACTTCTCACGGGGGTCTTCACAGATACGCAGTATTTT. It encodes CASSPPLLTGVFTDTQYF. The chain recombines TRBV18 with TRBJ2-3; a possible D gene is TRBD2 (6 bases). V gave up 0 bases and J gave up 2 bases, with 18 bases separating them. This CDR3 region has 18 residues. Germline V gene data show CDR1 as KGHSH and CDR2 as LQKENI.

The rearrangement uses TRBV6-1 and TRBJ2-5; D gene ambiguous. In germline, CDR1 is MNHNS, CDR2 SASEGT. CDR3 length equals 13 residues. Between the trimmed V and J ends, which lost 3 bases and 4 bases, there was a span of 9 bases. This CDR3 reads CASSDYWRETQYF. In DNA, the CDR3 is TGTGCCAGCAGTGATTATTGGCGAGAGACCCAGTACTTC.

V gene TRBV5-1 combines with J gene TRBJ2-7; 7 bases fit TRBD1. There are 15 residues in the CDR3. Germline values: CDR1 SGHRS, CDR2 YFSETQ. J lost 5 bases, V lost 3 bases, and 11 bases had no gene match. In nucleotides, the CDR3 is TGCGCCAGCAGCTCCCTACCGGCAGGGGGTAACGAGCAGTACTTC. Its translation: CASSSLPAGGNEQYF.

This chain connects TRBV28 to TRBJ1-5; D unresolved. V was cut by 7 bases and J by 4 bases, with 8 bases left in between. Germline loops: CDR1 MDHEN, CDR2 SYDVKM. The CDR3 loop spans 12 amino acids. As DNA, the CDR3 is TGTGCCAGCAAAATTGTGAATCAGCCCCAGCATTTT. This codes for CASKIVNQPQHF.

V gene TRBV4-1 combines with J gene TRBJ1-2, with D possibly being TRBD1 (5 bases). Trimming removed 5 bases at V and 5 bases at J, with 15 bases between. Looked up from germline, CDR1 is MGHRA and CDR2 is YSYEKL. The CDR3 is made up of 14 amino acids. This CDR3 is CASSSPGRFYGYTF. The CDR3 DNA sequence: TGCGCCAGCAGCTCCCCGGGGCGCTTTTATGGCTACACCTTC.

V usage is TRBV9 and J usage is TRBJ1-3, with D unresolved. CDR3 length: 13 amino acids. CDR1 SGDLS and CDR2 YYNGEE come from the germline V gene. V lost 4 bases and J 2 bases, leaving 7 bases between the germline ends. The CDR3 reads CASSLSPGNTIYF. Here the CDR3 DNA reads TGTGCCAGCAGCCTAAGCCCTGGAAACACCATATATTTT. Full variable domain (outside the CDR3, taken from reference TRBV9 and TRBJ1-3): DSGVTQTPKHLITATGQRVTLRCSPRSGDLSVYWYQQSLDQGLQFLIQYYNGEERAKGNILERFSAQQFPDLHSELNLSSLELGDSALYFCASSLSPGNTIYFGEGSWLTVV.

The CDR3 region has the DNA TGTGCCAGCAGCTTGGCGGGTCGATACCATGGCTACACCTTC. Residues: CASSLAGRYHGYTF. This chain uses TRBV5-5 with TRBJ1-2; unclear D gene. Germline V lookup: CDR1 SGHKS, CDR2 YYEKEE (reference sequence). V gave up 0 bases and J gave up 6 bases, with 12 bases separating them. The CDR3 consists of 14 residues. Complete variable domain (other parts from reference TRBV5-5 and TRBJ1-2): DAGVTQSPTHLIKTRGQQVTLRCSPISGHKSVSWYQQVLGQGPQFIFQYYEKEERGRGNFPDRFSARQFPNYSSELNVNALLLGDSALYLCASSLAGRYHGYTFGSGTRLTVV.

The chain joins TRBV5-1 to TRBJ2-3; perhaps TRBD1 as D (6 bases). Trimming pared 4 bases from V and 3 bases from J, leaving 24 bases between. Germline V gene lookup returns CDR1 SGHRS and CDR2 YFSETQ. The CDR3 has 18 amino acids. CDR3 sequence: CASSPGHLPVDRTDTQYF. The CDR3 bases are TGCGCCAGCAGCCCGGGACACCTTCCAGTCGATAGGACAGATACGCAGTATTTT.

The chain carries TRBV5-4 and TRBJ1-2; D is perhaps TRBD1 (5 bases). V lost 0 bases and J 11 bases, leaving 20 bases between the germline ends. The CDR3 runs to 15 residues. Looked up from germline, CDR1 is SGHNT and CDR2 is YYREEE (reference sequence). CDR3 coding DNA: TGTGCCAGCAGCTTGGAGCGGGGCTCCACGGGTAGATACACCTTC. Translating gives CASSLERGSTGRYTF.